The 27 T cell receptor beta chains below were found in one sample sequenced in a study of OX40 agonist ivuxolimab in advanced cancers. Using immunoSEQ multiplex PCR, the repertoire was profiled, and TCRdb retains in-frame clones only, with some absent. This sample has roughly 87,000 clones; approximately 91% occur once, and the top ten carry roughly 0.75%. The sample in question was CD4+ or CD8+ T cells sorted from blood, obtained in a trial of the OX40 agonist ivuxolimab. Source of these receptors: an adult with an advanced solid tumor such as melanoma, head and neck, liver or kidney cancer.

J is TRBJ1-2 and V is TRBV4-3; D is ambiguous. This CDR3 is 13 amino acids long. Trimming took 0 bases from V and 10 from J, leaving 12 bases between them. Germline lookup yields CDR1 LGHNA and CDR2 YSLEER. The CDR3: CASSQEPGIYYTF. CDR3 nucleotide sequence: TGCGCCAGCAGCCAAGAGCCTGGGATCTACTACACCTTC.

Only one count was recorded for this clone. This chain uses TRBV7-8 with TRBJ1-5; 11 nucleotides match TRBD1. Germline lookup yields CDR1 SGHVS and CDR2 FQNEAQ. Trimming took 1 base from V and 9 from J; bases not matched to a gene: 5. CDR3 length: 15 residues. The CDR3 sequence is CASSLGDRGSWPQHF. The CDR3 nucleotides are TGTGCCAGCAGCTTAGGGGACAGGGGGTCTTGGCCCCAGCATTTT.

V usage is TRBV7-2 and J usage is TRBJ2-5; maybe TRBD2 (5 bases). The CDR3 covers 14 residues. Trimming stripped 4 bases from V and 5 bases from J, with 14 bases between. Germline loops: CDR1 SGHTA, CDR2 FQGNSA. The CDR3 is CASSSLGVAETQYF. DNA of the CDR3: TGTGCCAGCAGCTCCCTCGGCGTAGCGGAGACCCAGTACTTC.

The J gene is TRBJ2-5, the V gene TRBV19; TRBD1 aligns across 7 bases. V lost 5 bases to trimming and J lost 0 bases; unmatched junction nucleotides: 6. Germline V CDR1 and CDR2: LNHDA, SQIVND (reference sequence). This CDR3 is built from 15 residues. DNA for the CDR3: TGTGCCAGTAGTCCCTCCAGGGGGTACCAAGAGACCCAGTACTTC. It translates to CASSPSRGYQETQYF. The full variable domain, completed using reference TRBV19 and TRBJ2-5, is DGGITQSPKYLFRKEGQNVTLSCEQNLNHDAMYWYRQDPGQGLRLIYYSQIVNDFQKGDIAEGYSVSREKKESFPLTVTSAQKNPTAFYLCASSPSRGYQETQYFGPGTRLLVL.

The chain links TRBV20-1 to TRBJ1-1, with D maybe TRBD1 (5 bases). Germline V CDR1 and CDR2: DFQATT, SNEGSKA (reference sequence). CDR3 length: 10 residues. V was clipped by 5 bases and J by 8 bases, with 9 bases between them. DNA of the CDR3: TGCAGTGCTGGGGACGGGGAAGCTTTCTTT. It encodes CSAGDGEAFF.

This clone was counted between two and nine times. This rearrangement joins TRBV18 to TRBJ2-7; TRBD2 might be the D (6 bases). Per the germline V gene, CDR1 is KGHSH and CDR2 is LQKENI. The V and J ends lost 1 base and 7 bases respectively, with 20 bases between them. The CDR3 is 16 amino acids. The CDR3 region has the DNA TGTGCCAGCTCACCACTAGTAACTAGCTTCCTGAGGGAGCAGTACTTC. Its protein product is CASSPLVTSFLREQYF.

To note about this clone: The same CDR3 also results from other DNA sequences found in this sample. The CDR3 sequence: CASSVGVTDTQYF. The CDR3 DNA follows: TGTGCCAGCAGCGTCGGGGTCACAGATACGCAGTATTTT. The chain has TRBV9 and TRBJ2-3; D perhaps matches TRBD2 (5 bases). Trimming left V 2 bases short and J 2 bases short, with 6 bases between. CDR1 and CDR2 (germline): SGDLS, YYNGEE. This CDR3 is 13 amino acids long. Full variable domain (remainder filled in from reference TRBV9 and TRBJ2-3): DSGVTQTPKHLITATGQRVTLRCSPRSGDLSVYWYQQSLDQGLQFLIQYYNGEERAKGNILERFSAQQFPDLHSELNLSSLELGDSALYFCASSVGVTDTQYFGPGTRLTVL.

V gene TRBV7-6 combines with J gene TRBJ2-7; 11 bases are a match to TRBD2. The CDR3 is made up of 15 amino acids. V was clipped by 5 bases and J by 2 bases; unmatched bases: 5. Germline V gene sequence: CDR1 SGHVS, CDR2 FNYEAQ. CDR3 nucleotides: TGTGCCAGCAGCCCAGGGACTAGCGGAACCTACGAGCAGTACTTC. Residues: CASSPGTSGTYEQYF. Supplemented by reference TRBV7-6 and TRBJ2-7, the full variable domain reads GAGVSQSPRYKVTKRGQDVALRCDPISGHVSLYWYRQALGQGPEFLTYFNYEAQQDKSGLPNDRFSAERPEGSISTLTIQRTEQRDSAMYRCASSPGTSGTYEQYFGPGTRLTVT.

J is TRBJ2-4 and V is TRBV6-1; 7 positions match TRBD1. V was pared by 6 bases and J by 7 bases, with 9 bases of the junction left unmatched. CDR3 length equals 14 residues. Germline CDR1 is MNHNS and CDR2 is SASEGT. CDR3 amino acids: CASRAGTAFNIQYF. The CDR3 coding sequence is TGTGCCAGCAGAGCCGGGACAGCTTTTAACATTCAGTACTTC.

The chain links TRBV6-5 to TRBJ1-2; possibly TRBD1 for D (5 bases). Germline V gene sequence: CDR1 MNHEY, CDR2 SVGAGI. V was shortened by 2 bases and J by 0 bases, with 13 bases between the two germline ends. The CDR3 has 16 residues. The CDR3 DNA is TGTGCCAGCAGTTACGGGCCAGGGAAAGCTAACTATGGCTACACCTTC. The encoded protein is CASSYGPGKANYGYTF.

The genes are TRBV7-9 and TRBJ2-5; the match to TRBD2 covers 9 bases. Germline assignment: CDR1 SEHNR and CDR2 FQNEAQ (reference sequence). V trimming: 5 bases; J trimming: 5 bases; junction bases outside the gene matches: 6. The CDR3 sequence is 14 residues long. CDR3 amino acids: CASSLGTSRETQYF. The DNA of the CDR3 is TGTGCCAGCAGCCTCGGGACTAGCCGGGAGACCCAGTACTTC.

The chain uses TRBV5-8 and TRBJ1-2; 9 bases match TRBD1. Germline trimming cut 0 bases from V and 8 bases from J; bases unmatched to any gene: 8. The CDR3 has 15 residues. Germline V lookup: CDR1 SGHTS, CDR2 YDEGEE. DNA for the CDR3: TGTGCCAGCAGCTTGGGCCCGGGACAGGGAAAGGGCTACACCTTC. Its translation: CASSLGPGQGKGYTF.

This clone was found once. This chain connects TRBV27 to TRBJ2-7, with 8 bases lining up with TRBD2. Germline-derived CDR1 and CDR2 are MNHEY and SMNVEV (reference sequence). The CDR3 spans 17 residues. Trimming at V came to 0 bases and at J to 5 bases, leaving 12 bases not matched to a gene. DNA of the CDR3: TGTGCCAGCAGTTTATCGGTCGGGGGGGGCTACCTCAACGAGCAGTACTTC. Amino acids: CASSLSVGGGYLNEQYF.

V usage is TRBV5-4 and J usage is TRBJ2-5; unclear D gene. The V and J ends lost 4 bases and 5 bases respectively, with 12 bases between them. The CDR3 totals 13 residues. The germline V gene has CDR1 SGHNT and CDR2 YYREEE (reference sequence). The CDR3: CASSPTGLETQYF. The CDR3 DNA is TGTGCCAGCAGCCCCACCGGTTTGGAGACCCAGTACTTC.

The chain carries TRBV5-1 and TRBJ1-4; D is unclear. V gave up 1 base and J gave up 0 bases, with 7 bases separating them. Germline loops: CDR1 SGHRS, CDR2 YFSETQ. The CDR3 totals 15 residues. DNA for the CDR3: TGCGCCAGCAGCTTGTTGGGAACAACTAATGAAAAACTGTTTTTT. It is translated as CASSLLGTTNEKLFF. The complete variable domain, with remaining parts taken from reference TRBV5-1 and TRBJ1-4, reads KAGVTQTPRYLIKTRGQQVTLSCSPISGHRSVSWYQQTPGQGLQFLFEYFSETQRNKGNFPGRFSGRQFSNSRSEMNVSTLELGDSALYLCASSLLGTTNEKLFFGSGTQLSVL.

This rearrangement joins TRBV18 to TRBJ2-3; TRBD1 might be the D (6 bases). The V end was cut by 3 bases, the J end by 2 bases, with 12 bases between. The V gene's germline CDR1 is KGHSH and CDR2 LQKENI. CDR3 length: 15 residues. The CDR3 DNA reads TGTGCCAGCTCACCTAACAGGGTCCCCACAGATACGCAGTATTTT. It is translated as CASSPNRVPTDTQYF. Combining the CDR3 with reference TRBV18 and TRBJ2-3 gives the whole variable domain NAGVMQNPRHLVRRRGQEARLRCSPMKGHSHVYWYRQLPEEGLKFMVYLQKENIIDESGMPKERFSAEFPKEGPSILRIQQVVRGDSAAYFCASSPNRVPTDTQYFGPGTRLTVL.

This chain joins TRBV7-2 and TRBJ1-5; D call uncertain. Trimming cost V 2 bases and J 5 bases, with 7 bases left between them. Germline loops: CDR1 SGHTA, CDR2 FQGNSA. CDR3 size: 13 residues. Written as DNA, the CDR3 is TGTGCCAGCAGCTTATACAGAGATCAGCCCCAGCATTTT. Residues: CASSLYRDQPQHF. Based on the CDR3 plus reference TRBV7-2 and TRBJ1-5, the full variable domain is GAGVSQSPSNKVTEKGKDVELRCDPISGHTALYWYRQSLGQGLEFLIYFQGNSAPDKSGLPSDRFSAERTGGSVSTLTIQRTQQEDSAVYLCASSLYRDQPQHFGDGTRLSIL.

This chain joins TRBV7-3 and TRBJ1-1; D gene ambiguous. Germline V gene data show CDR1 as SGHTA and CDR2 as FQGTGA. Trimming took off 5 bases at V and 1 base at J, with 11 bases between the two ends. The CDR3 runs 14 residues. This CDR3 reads CASSPQGWNTEAFF. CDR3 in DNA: TGTGCCAGCAGCCCGCAAGGCTGGAACACTGAAGCTTTCTTT.

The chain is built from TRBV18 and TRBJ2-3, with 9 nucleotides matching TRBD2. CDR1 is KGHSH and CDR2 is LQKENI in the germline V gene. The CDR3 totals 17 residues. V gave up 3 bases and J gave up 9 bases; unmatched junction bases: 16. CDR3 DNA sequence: TGTGCCAGCTCACCCGGCCTAGCGGGATTGGGGGCGGAGACGCAGTATTTT. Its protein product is CASSPGLAGLGAETQYF.

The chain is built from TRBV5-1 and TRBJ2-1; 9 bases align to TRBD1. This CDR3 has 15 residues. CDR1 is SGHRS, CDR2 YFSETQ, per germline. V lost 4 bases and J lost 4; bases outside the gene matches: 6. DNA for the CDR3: TGCGCCAGCAGCGCATCGACAGGGGGTTACAATGAGCAGTTCTTC. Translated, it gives CASSASTGGYNEQFF.

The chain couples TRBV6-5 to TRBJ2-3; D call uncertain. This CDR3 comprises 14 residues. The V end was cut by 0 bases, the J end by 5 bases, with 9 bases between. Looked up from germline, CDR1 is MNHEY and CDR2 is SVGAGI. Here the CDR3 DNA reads TGTGCCAGCAGTTACTCTCGACTCGGAGATACGCAGTATTTT. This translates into CASSYSRLGDTQYF.

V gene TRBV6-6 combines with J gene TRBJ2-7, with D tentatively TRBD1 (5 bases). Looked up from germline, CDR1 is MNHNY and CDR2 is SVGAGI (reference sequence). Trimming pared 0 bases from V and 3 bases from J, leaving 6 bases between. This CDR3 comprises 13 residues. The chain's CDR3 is CASSYSDSYEQYF. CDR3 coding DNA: TGTGCCAGCAGTTACTCTGACAGCTACGAGCAGTACTTC.

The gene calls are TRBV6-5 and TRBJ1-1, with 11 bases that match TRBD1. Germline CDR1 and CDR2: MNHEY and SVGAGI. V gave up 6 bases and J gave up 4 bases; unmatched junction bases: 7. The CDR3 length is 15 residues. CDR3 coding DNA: TGTGCCAGCAGCCGCCCGGACAGGGGGCTCACTGAAGCTTTCTTT. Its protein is CASSRPDRGLTEAFF.

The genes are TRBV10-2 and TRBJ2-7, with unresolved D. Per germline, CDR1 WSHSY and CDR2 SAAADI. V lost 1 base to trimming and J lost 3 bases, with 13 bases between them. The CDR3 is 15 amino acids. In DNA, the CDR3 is TGCGCCAGCAGTGAGTTTGTCAGCAGAAGCTACGAGCAGTACTTC. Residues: CASSEFVSRSYEQYF.

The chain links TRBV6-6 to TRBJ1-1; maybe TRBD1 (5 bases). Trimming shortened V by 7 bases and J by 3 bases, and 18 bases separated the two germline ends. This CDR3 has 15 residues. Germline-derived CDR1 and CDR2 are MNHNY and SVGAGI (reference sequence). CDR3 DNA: TGTGCCAGCAACCAGGGTGTGACTACCTACACTGAAGCTTTCTTT. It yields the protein CASNQGVTTYTEAFF.

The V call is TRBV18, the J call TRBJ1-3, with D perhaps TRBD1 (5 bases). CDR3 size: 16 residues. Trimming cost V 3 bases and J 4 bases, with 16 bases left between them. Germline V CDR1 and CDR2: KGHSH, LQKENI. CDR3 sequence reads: CASSPLGTSVGNTIYF. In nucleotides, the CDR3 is TGTGCCAGCTCACCGTTGGGGACCTCCGTGGGAAACACCATATATTTT.

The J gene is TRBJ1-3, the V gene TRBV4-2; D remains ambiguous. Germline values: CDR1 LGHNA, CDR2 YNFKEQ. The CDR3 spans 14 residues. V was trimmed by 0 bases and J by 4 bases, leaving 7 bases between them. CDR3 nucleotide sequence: TGTGCCAGCAGCCAAGACAGTCTCGGAAACACCATATATTTT. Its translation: CASSQDSLGNTIYF.